A selection of T cell receptor beta chains follows, all from one sample in a study of technical replicates of blood from a few donors. Profiling relied on immunoSEQ multiplex PCR, and the TCRdb table lists in-frame clones only, not all of them. The sample gives approximately 87,000 clones, roughly 95% of which show up once; 0.3% to 0.35% is in the top ten. Sample: T cells isolated from PBMCs. Source of these receptors: a human donor in good health. The CDR3 runs from the conserved cysteine through the conserved F or W. A D gene is named only where the DNA matches it firmly. Not all rows give a size; the values are once, few, many and, for expanded clones, a class.

>TRBJ2-7|NA|NA|TRBV10-3
TGTGCCATCAGTGAGCGATCGGGATCACTCTACGAGCAGTACTTC
CAISERSGSLYEQYF
>TRBJ1-1|once|TRBD1|TRBV7-3
TGTGCCAGCAGCTTAGACCAAGGGGGCAAGGCTTTCTTT
CASSLDQGGKAFF
>TRBJ2-7|NA|NA|TRBV6-5
TGTGCCAGCAGTTACAGGGCCTCAGGGGAGCAGTACTTC
CASSYRASGEQYF
>TRBJ1-1|NA|TRBD1|TRBV9
TGTGCCAGCAGCGTACCTAGGGACAGGGGCCTGCCAACTGAAGCTTTCTTT
CASSVPRDRGLPTEAFF
>TRBJ2-7|NA|NA|TRBV27
TGTGCCAGCAGTTACGTGGCGGACAACGAGCAGTACTTC
CASSYVADNEQYF
>TRBJ2-7|NA|TRBD1|TRBV28
TGTGCCAGCAGCCCCGGGACAGACTTCTACGAGCAGTACTTC
CASSPGTDFYEQYF
>TRBJ2-7|NA|NA|TRBV6-4
TGTGCCAGCGCGAGGCTCTACGAGCAGTACTTC
CASARLYEQYF
>TRBJ2-7|NA|NA|TRBV7-9
TGTGCCAGCAGCTTAAGGCAGGGGTTTGTCGAGCAGTACTTC
CASSLRQGFVEQYF
>TRBJ1-1|NA|TRBD1|TRBV19
TGTGCCAGTAGTATAAAAGATCGGACAGGGACGTTCTTT
CASSIKDRTGTFF
>TRBJ1-4|few|NA|TRBV15
TGTGCCACCAGCAGAGAATACAGCAATAATGAAAAACTGTTTTTT
CATSREYSNNEKLFF
>TRBJ1-2|NA|TRBD1|TRBV11-2
TGTGCCAGCAGCTTAGATTGGGGACAGGGGATTCTGTCCTATGGCTACACCTTC
CASSLDWGQGILSYGYTF
>TRBJ2-5|NA|NA|TRBV13
TGTGCCAGCGGCTTCAGAGAGACCCAGTACTTC
CASGFRETQYF
>TRBJ1-1|NA|TRBD1|TRBV5-4
TGTGCCAGCAGCTTGAAGGGGGCAGGCACTGAAGCTTTCTTT
CASSLKGAGTEAFF
>TRBJ2-1|NA|TRBD1|TRBV19
TGTGCCAGTGGTCGCGGGACAGGGGTCGATGAGCAGTTCTTC
CASGRGTGVDEQFF
>TRBJ1-3|NA|NA|TRBV18
TGTGCCAGCTCACCAGCAGGGAACTCTGGAAACACCATATATTTT
CASSPAGNSGNTIYF
>TRBJ1-1|NA|NA|TRBV5-4
TGTGCCAGCAGCACTGACAGCGACACTGAAGCTTTCTTT
CASSTDSDTEAFF
>TRBJ2-7|once|NA|TRBV6-6
TGTGCCAGCAGGCCAGGGGAATTCTACGAGCAGTACTTC
CASRPGEFYEQYF
>TRBJ2-7|NA|NA|TRBV6-6
TGTGCCAGCAGTTACTCGAAACAGCTCTTATCCTACGAGCAGTACTTC
CASSYSKQLLSYEQYF
>TRBJ1-4|NA|TRBD1|TRBV19
TGTGCCAGTAGTATAGTGCAGGGGGCAACTGAAAAACTGTTTTTT
CASSIVQGATEKLFF
>TRBJ2-1|once|NA|TRBV5-6
TGTGCCAGCAGCTCCGGCTACAATGAGCAGTTCTTC
CASSSGYNEQFF
>TRBJ1-5|NA|NA|TRBV6-1
TGTGCCAGCAGTGAAGCGCACAGAGTTCAGCCCCAGCATTTT
CASSEAHRVQPQHF
>TRBJ2-2|NA|NA|TRBV7-6
TGTGCCAGCAGCACACCTGAGGTTAGGGGATCGGACACCGGGGAGCTGTTTTTT
CASSTPEVRGSDTGELFF
>TRBJ2-7|NA|TRBD1|TRBV7-9
TGTGCCAGCAGCTTACCGGGACAGCACTACGAGCAGTACTTC
CASSLPGQHYEQYF
>TRBJ1-1|once|NA|TRBV19
TGTGCCAGTAGTGGCGAATGGGGGGGGGAAGCTTTCTTT
CASSGEWGGEAFF
>TRBJ1-4|NA|TRBD1|TRBV18
TGTGCCAGCTCACGACAGGGGTCAAATGAAAAACTGTTTTTT
CASSRQGSNEKLFF
>TRBJ1-1|NA|TRBD1|TRBV27
TGTGCCAGCAGACGACAGGGGGCGAACACTGAAGCTTTCTTT
CASRRQGANTEAFF
>TRBJ2-3|NA|TRBD1|TRBV7-2
TGTGCCAGCAGCTTAGGGTCAGGACAGGCTACAGATACGCAGTATTTT
CASSLGSGQATDTQYF
>TRBJ1-1|NA|TRBD1|TRBV6-1
TGTGCCAGCAGGCAGGGGGCGTGGGGCACTGAAGCTTTCTTT
CASRQGAWGTEAFF
>TRBJ2-1|once|NA|TRBV19
TGTGCCAGTAGTATACCGGGTCTTGGGAGGAATGAGCAGTTCTTC
CASSIPGLGRNEQFF
>TRBJ1-1|few|NA|TRBV30
TGTGCCTGGAGTTTAGGGAAGCGGGGCACTGAAGCTTTCTTT
CAWSLGKRGTEAFF
>TRBJ2-1|NA|TRBD2|TRBV7-3
TGTGCCAGCAGCTTTATAAGCGGGAGTAATGAGCAGTTCTTC
CASSFISGSNEQFF
>TRBJ2-1|NA|NA|TRBV6-1
TGTGCCAGCAGTGAAGGGTCGGGGGGCCAGGATGAGCAGTTCTTC
CASSEGSGGQDEQFF
>TRBJ2-7|NA|NA|TRBV14
TGTGCCAGCAGCCAAGGGCTTGGACTCGACTCCTACGAGCAGTACTTC
CASSQGLGLDSYEQYF
>TRBJ2-5|NA|NA|TRBV2
TGTGCCAGCAGTGCTACAGAGACCCAGTACTTC
CASSATETQYF
>TRBJ1-1|NA|NA|TRBV6-1
TGTGCCAGCAGCGAGGCAGGGCCCCCAACTGAAGCTTTCTTT
CASSEAGPPTEAFF
>TRBJ2-1|NA|TRBD2|TRBV19
TGTGCCAGTAGTATAGTCCTAGCGGGAGAGGGGCAGTTCTTC
CASSIVLAGEGQFF
>TRBJ2-5|NA|NA|TRBV11-3
TGTGCCAGCAGCTTAGACTCGGACAGCGGAGAGACCCAGTACTTC
CASSLDSDSGETQYF
>TRBJ2-3|NA|TRBD2|TRBV5-1
TGCGCCAGCAGCTTAGGTTGGACTAGCTGGGATACGCAGTATTTT
CASSLGWTSWDTQYF
>TRBJ2-7|NA|TRBD2|TRBV28
TGTGCCAGCAGTTTGAGCGGGGCCTACGAGCAGTACTTC
CASSLSGAYEQYF
>TRBJ2-3|NA|TRBD1|TRBV29-1
TGCAGCGTTTCGGGACAGGGAGCCACAGATACGCAGTATTTT
CSVSGQGATDTQYF
>TRBJ1-5|NA|TRBD1|TRBV2
TGTGCCAGCGGCAGAGGACAGGGGACGGGTCAGCCCCAGCATTTT
CASGRGQGTGQPQHF
>TRBJ2-6|NA|NA|TRBV11-2
TGTGCCAGCAGCTTAGCCCTAACAGGAGGGATTGGGGCCAACGTCCTGACTTTC
CASSLALTGGIGANVLTF
>TRBJ2-7|NA|TRBD2|TRBV7-8
TGTGCCAGCATAGGGACTAGTGAGCAGTACTTC
CASIGTSEQYF
>TRBJ1-1|NA|NA|TRBV5-1
TGCGCCAGCAGCTTGGGGGGGCCTGAAGCTTTCTTT
CASSLGGPEAFF
>TRBJ2-7|NA|NA|TRBV12-1
TGTGCCAGCAGCTCGATTAGCGGGGGGCTAGTGGGGGGCTACGAGCAGTACTTC
CASSSISGGLVGGYEQYF
>TRBJ2-1|NA|TRBD2|TRBV5-1
TGCGCCAGCAGCTTGGACAGCGGGAGGATCAATGAGCAGTTCTTC
CASSLDSGRINEQFF
>TRBJ1-2|NA|NA|TRBV28
TGTGCCAGCAGTTCCGACAGGATCTATGGCTACACCTTC
CASSSDRIYGYTF
>TRBJ1-5|NA|NA|TRBV10-2
TGCGCCAGCAGTTTCGGTGCGGGTCAGCCCCAGCATTTT
CASSFGAGQPQHF
>TRBJ2-2|NA|TRBD2|TRBV9
TGTGCCAGCAGTCCGCCCGGACTAGCGGGAGCTACCGGGGAGCTGTTTTTT
CASSPPGLAGATGELFF
>TRBJ2-7|NA|NA|TRBV29-1
TGCAGCGTTGAAGATTGGGGGGTTGGCTCCTACGAGCAGTACTTC
CSVEDWGVGSYEQYF
>TRBJ2-3|NA|NA|TRBV7-8
TGTGCCAGCAGCCGTGGCAAGGGGCAGGTGGGCACAGATACGCAGTATTTT
CASSRGKGQVGTDTQYF
>TRBJ2-1|NA|NA|TRBV7-9
TGTGCCAGCAGCCGAATGGGGGACATCTCCTACAATGAGCAGTTCTTC
CASSRMGDISYNEQFF
>TRBJ2-5|NA|NA|TRBV12-5
TGTGCTAGTGGTTTGGGATGGAGCGGACAAGAGACCCAGTACTTC
CASGLGWSGQETQYF